Presented here are 32 T cell receptor beta chains from one specimen sequenced in a study of early T cells in non-severe SARS-CoV-2 infection. TCRdb reanalysed the 5' RACE reads using MiXCR and keeps one entry per CDR3 protein. The sample records 75,000 to 100,000 distinct CDR3 sequences, roughly 17% being singletons. The sequencing sample was made of whole blood. These TCRs come from an adult who was a healthcare worker with PCR-confirmed SARS-CoV-2 infection or an uninfected control (not recorded which).

This clonotype showed up many times. This chain uses TRBV6-4 with TRBJ2-6, with 10 bases lining up with TRBD1. This CDR3 spans 18 amino acids. The ends lost 3 bases at V and 0 bases at J; junction bases unmatched: 5. Germline V gene lookup returns CDR1 MRHNA and CDR2 SNTAGT. The CDR3 DNA is TGTGCCAGCAGTGATGGACAGGGGGGCCTCTCTGGGGCCAACGTCCTGACTTTC. Its translation is CASSDGQGGLSGANVLTF.

This sequence joins TRBV20-1 and TRBJ2-7, with 10 bases fitting TRBD2. CDR3 length: 14 residues. Germline CDR1 DFQATT, CDR2 SNEGSKA (reference sequence). With 6 bases clipped from V and 4 bases from J, the junction kept 9 bases outside the gene matches. CDR3 sequence reads: CSAPRASGSYEQYF. In DNA, the CDR3 is TGCAGTGCCCCGAGAGCTAGCGGGAGTTACGAGCAGTACTTC.

At least ten counts were recorded for this clonotype. The chain has TRBV19 and TRBJ2-4; possible D gene TRBD2, 5 bases. The CDR3 is 17 amino acids. Per germline, CDR1 LNHDA and CDR2 SQIVND (reference sequence). Between the trimmed V and J ends, which lost 1 base and 5 bases, there was a span of 18 bases. The DNA of the CDR3 is TGTGCCAGTAGTATAGCCCCGGACTCCGCGAGGGAAAACATTCAGTACTTC. Protein sequence: CASSIAPDSARENIQYF.

This clonotype was detected only a few times. This chain links TRBV18 with TRBJ1-5, with a weak D call TRBD1 (6 bases). This CDR3 is built from 15 residues. V was shortened by 1 base and J by 7 bases, with 14 bases between the two germline ends. Germline V CDR1 and CDR2: KGHSH, LQKENI. The CDR3 bases are TGTGCCAGCTCACCACGGGGGCAGGGAGGGCAGCCCCAGCATTTT. This gives the protein CASSPRGQGGQPQHF.

By proportion, this clonotype is medium-sized. This chain's CDR3 is CSARDTELLSYEQYF. The CDR3 nucleotides read TGCAGTGCTAGAGATACGGAACTACTCTCCTACGAGCAGTACTTC. The chain links TRBV20-1 to TRBJ2-7; D remains ambiguous. CDR1 and CDR2 (germline): DFQATT, SNEGSKA (reference sequence). Deletions cut 0 bases from V and 0 bases from J, with 12 bases between. This CDR3 comprises 15 residues.

The chain carries TRBV5-1 and TRBJ1-2, with 8 bases lining up with TRBD1. CDR3 size: 16 residues. CDR1 is SGHRS and CDR2 is YFSETQ in the germline V gene. Losses at the gene ends were 0 bases for V and 8 bases for J; bases not matched to a gene: 12. CDR3 amino acids: CASSLAPEMTGEGYTF. In DNA, the CDR3 is TGCGCCAGCAGCTTGGCACCCGAGATGACAGGGGAAGGCTACACCTTC.

This clonotype was counted only a few times. This chain links TRBV29-1 with TRBJ2-5, with D possibly matching TRBD1 (5 bases). The germline V gene has CDR1 SQVTM and CDR2 ANQGSEA. V lost 4 bases and J 2 bases, leaving 11 bases between the germline ends. The CDR3 covers 13 residues. CDR3 sequence: CSVAGRAQETQYF. CDR3 nucleotide sequence: TGCAGCGTTGCAGGCAGGGCTCAAGAGACCCAGTACTTC.

This clonotype was seen more than once but under ten times. The rearrangement uses TRBV7-9 and TRBJ1-6, with unresolved D. CDR3 length: 15 amino acids. V lost 1 base and J 8 bases, leaving 12 bases between the germline ends. CDR1 SEHNR and CDR2 FQNEAQ come from the germline V gene (reference sequence). CDR3 loop: CASSLESPTDSPLHF. In nucleotides, the CDR3 is TGTGCCAGCAGCTTAGAGTCTCCCACGGATTCACCCCTCCACTTT.

This clonotype was seen only a few times. This chain connects TRBV29-1 to TRBJ1-1, with TRBD1 as a possible D gene (5 bases). This CDR3 has 16 residues. The V end was cut by 6 bases, the J end by 0 bases, with 20 bases between. Per the germline V gene, CDR1 is SQVTM and CDR2 is ANQGSEA. The DNA of the CDR3 is TGCAGCGTACCCTCTACTGAGGGGATTATGAACACTGAAGCTTTCTTT. It codes for CSVPSTEGIMNTEAFF. Variable domain in full (rest from reference TRBV29-1 and TRBJ1-1): SAVISQKPSRDICQRGTSLTIQCQVDSQVTMMFWYRQQPGQSLTLIATANQGSEATYESGFVIDKFPISRPNLTFSTLTVSNMSPEDSSIYLCSVPSTEGIMNTEAFFGQGTRLTVV.

This clonotype was detected a few times. The genes are TRBV29-1 and TRBJ2-2; the D gene is possibly TRBD1 (6 bases). Germline lookup yields CDR1 SQVTM and CDR2 ANQGSEA. CDR3 length equals 13 residues. The V end lost 7 bases, the J end lost 3 bases, and 12 bases lay between the germline ends. Here the CDR3 reads CSAGHPYTGELFF. DNA for the CDR3: TGCAGCGCGGGACACCCATACACCGGGGAGCTGTTTTTT.

This sequence joins TRBV28 and TRBJ2-1; 10 positions match TRBD2. The CDR3 has 14 residues. The germline V gene has CDR1 MDHEN and CDR2 SYDVKM. V dropped 6 bases and J dropped 8; count of bases not matched to a gene: 7. CDR3 region: CASRPGTSDDEQFF. The CDR3 DNA is TGTGCCAGCAGACCTGGGACTAGCGACGATGAGCAGTTCTTC.

V usage is TRBV28 and J usage is TRBJ2-5; 8 bases line up with TRBD2. The V gene's germline CDR1 is MDHEN and CDR2 SYDVKM. This CDR3 is 16 amino acids long. V lost 5 bases to trimming and J lost 1 base; unmatched junction nucleotides: 9. The CDR3 here is CASSLYQLAAQETQYF. The CDR3 bases are TGTGCCAGCAGTCTCTATCAACTAGCGGCCCAAGAGACCCAGTACTTC. The full variable domain, rest sourced from reference TRBV28 and TRBJ2-5, is DVKVTQSSRYLVKRTGEKVFLECVQDMDHENMFWYRQDPGLGLRLIYFSYDVKMKEKGDIPEGYSVSREKKERFSLILESASTNQTSMYLCASSLYQLAAQETQYFGPGTRLLVL.

This clonotype was observed a few times. The chain carries TRBV7-9 and TRBJ2-7; 12 bases match TRBD1. V trimming: 5 bases; J trimming: 7 bases; junction bases outside the gene matches: 9. Germline V lookup: CDR1 SEHNR, CDR2 FQNEAQ (reference sequence). The CDR3 has 15 residues. CDR3 residues: CASSPRDRGRGEQYF. The CDR3 region has the DNA TGTGCCAGCAGCCCCCGGGACAGGGGGCGCGGAGAGCAGTACTTC.

This clonotype was seen a few times. The chain recombines TRBV28 with TRBJ2-3; 7 bases are shared with TRBD2. The CDR3 sequence is 15 residues long. Per germline, CDR1 MDHEN and CDR2 SYDVKM. The J segment lost 5 bases and the V segment lost 6 bases, leaving 11 bases of the junction unmatched. The CDR3 loop is CASSRRSGKGDTQYF. CDR3 nucleotides: TGTGCCAGCAGCCGGAGAAGCGGGAAAGGAGATACGCAGTATTTT.

V usage is TRBV20-1 and J usage is TRBJ2-5; a weak D match, TRBD2 (6 bases). The CDR3 runs to 14 residues. Between the trimmed V and J ends, which lost 1 base and 4 bases, there was a span of 13 bases. The germline V gene encodes CDR1 DFQATT and CDR2 SNEGSKA (reference sequence). CDR3 sequence: CSARGDSAAETQYF. The CDR3 DNA follows: TGCAGTGCTAGAGGGGACTCAGCGGCAGAGACCCAGTACTTC.

This clonotype was seen repeatedly, ten times or more. This chain links TRBV28 with TRBJ2-5, with no clear D. This CDR3 region has 13 residues. Trimming took off 5 bases at V and 5 bases at J, with 12 bases between the two ends. The germline V gene has CDR1 MDHEN and CDR2 SYDVKM. CDR3 sequence: CASSDTLRETQYF. DNA of the CDR3: TGTGCCAGCAGTGACACCCTTAGGGAGACCCAGTACTTC.

The gene calls are TRBV9 and TRBJ2-5; D tentatively reads TRBD1 or TRBD2 (5 bases each). Germline lookup yields CDR1 SGDLS and CDR2 YYNGEE. There are 15 residues in the CDR3. Trimming stripped 3 bases from V and 0 bases from J, with 12 bases between. As DNA, the CDR3 is TGTGCCAGCAGCGCAGGGACCACGTACCAAGAGACCCAGTACTTC. This translates into CASSAGTTYQETQYF.

This clonotype was counted a few times. The rearrangement uses TRBV18 and TRBJ2-1, with 10 bases aligning to TRBD2. V was pared by 1 base and J by 3 bases, with 6 bases of the junction left unmatched. The germline V gene encodes CDR1 KGHSH and CDR2 LQKENI. The CDR3 spans 17 residues. CDR3 coding DNA: TGTGCCAGCTCACCACTTCAGGGACTAGCGTACTACAATGAGCAGTTCTTC. It specifies CASSPLQGLAYYNEQFF.

The genes are TRBV4-3 and TRBJ2-1; 7 bases map to TRBD1. V was pared by 3 bases and J by 9 bases, with 14 bases of the junction left unmatched. CDR3 size: 16 residues. Germline V gene data show CDR1 as LGHNA and CDR2 as YSLEER. The chain's CDR3 is CASSQVTGASGVEQFF. The CDR3 coding sequence is TGCGCCAGCAGCCAGGTCACAGGGGCCTCAGGGGTTGAGCAGTTCTTC.

The chain uses TRBV20-1 and TRBJ2-3; unclear D gene. This CDR3 is built from 16 residues. The V end lost 3 bases, the J end lost 0 bases, and 16 bases lay between the germline ends. The germline V gene has CDR1 DFQATT and CDR2 SNEGSKA (reference sequence). The CDR3 nucleotides read TGCAGTGCTAGGTCAGCCCACAGCCGCAGCACAGATACGCAGTATTTT. Its protein product is CSARSAHSRSTDTQYF.

This clonotype was seen repeatedly, ten times or more. V usage is TRBV27 and J usage is TRBJ1-6; TRBD1 aligns across 9 bases. The CDR3 consists of 18 residues. Germline CDR1 is MNHEY and CDR2 is SMNVEV (reference sequence). Losses at the gene ends were 1 base for V and 7 bases for J; bases not matched to a gene: 11. The CDR3 nucleotides read TGTGCCAGCAGTTTATACCCCCTGGGAACAGGGGGCAATTCACCCCTCCACTTT. Translated: CASSLYPLGTGGNSPLHF.

V usage is TRBV12-3 or TRBV12-4 and J usage is TRBJ2-7; TRBD2 matches 8 bases. This CDR3 has 11 amino acids. The V segment lost 3 bases and the J segment 12 bases; nucleotides outside the gene matches: 4. CDR3: CASSLSGGLYF. For the CDR3, the DNA is TGTGCCAGCAGTTTGAGCGGGGGCCTGTACTTC.

This clonotype showed up just a few times. The chain has TRBV5-4 and TRBJ2-6; the D is unclear. This CDR3 is 18 amino acids long. Germline V gene sequence: CDR1 SGHNT, CDR2 YYREEE (reference sequence). V lost 4 bases, J lost 4 bases, and 21 bases lay in between. In nucleotides, the CDR3 is TGTGCCAGCAGCCGACCCGATGGGGTGATATGGGGGGCCAACGTCCTGACTTTC. This codes for CASSRPDGVIWGANVLTF. Full variable domain (missing parts from reference TRBV5-4 and TRBJ2-6): ETGVTQSPTHLIKTRGQQVTLRCSSQSGHNTVSWYQQALGQGPQFIFQYYREEENGRGNFPPRFSGLQFPNYSSELNVNALELDDSALYLCASSRPDGVIWGANVLTFGAGSRLTVL.

This clonotype was seen at least ten times. Here the CDR3 reads CASGQGLAGGNEQFF. The CDR3 nucleotides are TGTGCTAGTGGTCAAGGACTAGCGGGAGGCAATGAGCAGTTCTTC. The V call is TRBV12-5, the J call TRBJ2-1, with 14 positions matching TRBD2. Unmatched junction bases numbered 3, after V lost 5 bases and J lost 6 bases. The CDR3 length is 15 residues. Germline CDR1 LGHNT, CDR2 FRNRAP. The complete variable domain, with remaining parts taken from reference TRBV12-5 and TRBJ2-1, reads DARVTQTPRHKVTEMGQEVTMRCQPILGHNTVFWYRQTMMQGLELLAYFRNRAPLDDSGMPKDRFSAEMPDATLATLKIQPSEPRDSAVYFCASGQGLAGGNEQFFGPGTRLTVL.

A few counts support this clonotype. The chain combines TRBV5-8 with TRBJ2-1, with TRBD1 matching 9 bases. CDR1 and CDR2 from the germline V gene are SGHTS and YDEGEE. The J segment lost 15 bases and the V segment lost 0 bases, leaving 7 bases of the junction unmatched. The CDR3 runs 13 residues. CDR3 loop: CASSLGQGGFPFF. CDR3 nucleotide sequence: TGTGCCAGCAGCTTGGGACAGGGGGGTTTCCCGTTCTTC.

This clonotype turned up a few times. J is TRBJ1-4 and V is TRBV11-2; 8 nucleotides line up with TRBD1. V lost 4 bases and J lost 3; bases outside the gene matches: 10. Germline V lookup: CDR1 SGHAT, CDR2 FQNNGV. This CDR3 has 17 amino acids. In DNA form, the CDR3 reads TGTGCCAGCAGCTCCGACCGCGACAGGGGCCCTAATGAAAAACTGTTTTTT. This encodes CASSSDRDRGPNEKLFF.

This clonotype was detected ten times or more. The chain recombines TRBV20-1 with TRBJ2-5; D is unresolved. V was shortened by 0 bases and J by 0 bases, with 8 bases between the two germline ends. Germline CDR1 and CDR2: DFQATT and SNEGSKA (reference sequence). The CDR3 spans 14 residues. CDR3 protein: CSARDLLYQETQYF. CDR3 sequence (DNA): TGCAGTGCTAGAGACCTACTGTACCAAGAGACCCAGTACTTC.

This clonotype was seen a few times. The chain is built from TRBV6-5 and TRBJ1-5, with TRBD1 as a possible D gene (6 bases). The CDR3 loop spans 13 amino acids. CDR1 is MNHEY and CDR2 is SVGAGI in the germline V gene. Trimming left V 6 bases short and J 7 bases short, with 13 bases between. This chain's CDR3 is CASSLQGGQPQHF. As DNA, the CDR3 is TGTGCCAGCAGCCTACAGGGAGGACAGCCCCAGCATTTT.

This clonotype was counted a few times. The J gene is TRBJ2-1, the V gene TRBV5-1; TRBD1 or TRBD2 may be the D gene (6 bases each). Trimming took 0 bases from V and 2 from J, leaving 9 bases between them. CDR1 is SGHRS, CDR2 YFSETQ, per germline. CDR3 size: 15 residues. Here the CDR3 reads CASSLEGGTYNEQFF. DNA for the CDR3: TGCGCCAGCAGCTTGGAAGGGGGGACCTACAATGAGCAGTTCTTC. Full variable domain (rest looked up from reference TRBV5-1 and TRBJ2-1): KAGVTQTPRYLIKTRGQQVTLSCSPISGHRSVSWYQQTPGQGLQFLFEYFSETQRNKGNFPGRFSGRQFSNSRSEMNVSTLELGDSALYLCASSLEGGTYNEQFFGPGTRLTVL.

This clonotype came up many times. CDR3 bases: TGTGCCAGCAGTGACGTGGCGGGGGGGCTCGATGAGCAGTTCTTC. It codes for CASSDVAGGLDEQFF. The chain joins TRBV6-4 to TRBJ2-1, with 9 positions matching TRBD2. V trimming: 2 bases; J trimming: 8 bases; junction bases outside the gene matches: 7. Germline assignment: CDR1 MRHNA and CDR2 SNTAGT. The CDR3 totals 15 residues.

The chain has TRBV7-9 and TRBJ2-1; 10 bases are a match to TRBD2. Germline V gives CDR1 SEHNR, CDR2 FQNEAQ (reference sequence). This CDR3 contains 19 residues. V shed 0 bases, J shed 4 bases, and the junction held 12 bases outside the gene matches. DNA of the CDR3: TGTGCCAGCAGCTTAGCGGGGGCCGCTAGCGGGGGCCTTTACAATGAGCAGTTCTTC. Translating gives CASSLAGAASGGLYNEQFF.

Only a few counts were recorded for this clonotype. The gene calls are TRBV25-1 and TRBJ2-3; 7 bases fit TRBD2. CDR1 is MGHDK and CDR2 is SYGVNS in the germline V gene. The trim removed 3 bases at V and 2 bases at J, leaving 8 bases unmatched. There are 16 residues in the CDR3. The CDR3 DNA is TGTGCCAGCAGTGAGCAGGACGGGGGGATCACAGATACGCAGTATTTT. The encoded protein is CASSEQDGGITDTQYF.